This T cell receptor beta chain was identified in a study of post-analysis software for immune sequencing data. In the study overall: Recorded subtypes: relapsing-remitting, secondary progressive, progressive-relapsing; some patients unannotated.

As for this clonotype: As yet, its antigen is unknown.

The CDR3 consists of 14 residues. The germline CDR1 and CDR2 sequences are LGHDT and YNNKEL (reference sequence). Trimming removed 8 bases from V and 3 bases from J, with 16 bases in between. Study findings and constraints: Multiple sclerosis was associated with a significant reduction in normalized Chao1 diversity relative to controls. The five TRBV segments detected at higher frequency in patients than in controls included TRBV5-6, TRBV5-1 and TRBV20-1.

Every TCR beta cDNA library bore unique molecular identifiers. T cells numbering roughly 0.95 to 11 million gave rise to about 490,000 cDNA molecules. TCRdb passed the PCR reads through MiXCR, listing each CDR3 protein once. Of approximately 360,000 distinct CDR3 sequences in the sample, approximately 33% were seen once. This sequence was found in a girl between 10 and 17 years old with multiple sclerosis. The chain couples TRBV3-1 to TRBJ1-1, with D possibly being TRBD1 (5 bases). Sequenced: blood. The CDR3 DNA reads TGTGCCAGCGGGGACTCTCAGTGGTACACTGAAGCTTTCTTT. Translation gives CASGDSQWYTEAFF.